This TCR beta chain is drawn from a study of blood T cell repertoires in COVID-19. Study-wide background: Italy, Spain and the United States were the sources of the convalescent and acute COVID-19 samples. From T cells, B-cell-depleted T cells, or PBMCs came the material, which was cDNA or gDNA.

In the original analysis: By means of reference gene primer amplification, nucleated cell counts were estimated. Profiling relied on immunoSEQ multiplex PCR, and the TCRdb table lists in-frame clones only, not all of them. For V, J and clone size, that table is used; D and trimming come from the DNA. Of 93,000 or so clones listed, more than 70% are singletons. This CDR3 region has 16 residues. CDR1 and CDR2 from the germline V gene are SEHNR and FQNEAQ (reference sequence). The V gene end was trimmed by 2 bases and the J gene end by 7 bases; junction bases not matched to a gene: 9. The rearrangement links TRBV7-9 to TRBJ2-1, with 9 bases identical to TRBD1. The TCR originated in an elderly woman in a cohort sampled during active COVID-19. The sample was peripheral blood. The CDR3: CASSLLTGQGSNEQFF. The CDR3 DNA reads as TGTGCCAGCAGCTTACTGACGGGACAGGGTTCGAATGAGCAGTTCTTC.